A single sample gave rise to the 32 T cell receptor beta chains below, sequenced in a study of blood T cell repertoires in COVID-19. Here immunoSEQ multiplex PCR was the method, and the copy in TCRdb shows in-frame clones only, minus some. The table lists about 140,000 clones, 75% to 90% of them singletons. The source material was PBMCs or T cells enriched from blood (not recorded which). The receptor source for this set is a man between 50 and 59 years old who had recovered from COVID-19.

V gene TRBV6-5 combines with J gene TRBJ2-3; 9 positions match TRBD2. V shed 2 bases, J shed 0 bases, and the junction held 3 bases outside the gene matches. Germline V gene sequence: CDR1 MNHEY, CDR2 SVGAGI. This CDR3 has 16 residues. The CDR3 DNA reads TGTGCCAGCAGTTACCGTAGCGGGAGTAGCACAGATACGCAGTATTTT. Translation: CASSYRSGSSTDTQYF.

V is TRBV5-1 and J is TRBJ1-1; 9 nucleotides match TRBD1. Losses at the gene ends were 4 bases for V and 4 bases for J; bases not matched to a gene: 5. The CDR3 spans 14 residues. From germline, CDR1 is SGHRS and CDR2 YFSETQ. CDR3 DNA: TGCGCCAGCAGCCTAGGGACAGGGCCCACTGAAGCTTTCTTT. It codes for CASSLGTGPTEAFF.

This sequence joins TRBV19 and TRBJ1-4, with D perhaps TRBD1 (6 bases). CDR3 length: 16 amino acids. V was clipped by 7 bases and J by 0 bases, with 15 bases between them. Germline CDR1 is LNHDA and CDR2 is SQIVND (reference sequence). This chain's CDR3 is CASNGRGLATNEKLFF. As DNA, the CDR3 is TGTGCCAGTAATGGCAGGGGTCTTGCAACTAATGAAAAACTGTTTTTT.

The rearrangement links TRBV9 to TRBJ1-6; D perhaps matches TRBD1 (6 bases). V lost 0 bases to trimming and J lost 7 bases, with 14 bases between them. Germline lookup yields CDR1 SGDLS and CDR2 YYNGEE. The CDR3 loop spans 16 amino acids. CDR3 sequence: CASSVGGGRQNSPLHF. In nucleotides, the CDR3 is TGTGCCAGCAGCGTAGGCGGGGGGCGCCAGAATTCACCCCTCCACTTT.

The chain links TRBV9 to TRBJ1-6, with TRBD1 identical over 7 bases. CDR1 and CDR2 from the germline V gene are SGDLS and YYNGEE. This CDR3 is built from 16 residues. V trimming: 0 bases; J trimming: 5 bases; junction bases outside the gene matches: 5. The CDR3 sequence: CASSVDAGQNNSPLHF. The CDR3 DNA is TGTGCCAGCAGCGTAGACGCGGGACAGAATAATTCACCCCTCCACTTT.

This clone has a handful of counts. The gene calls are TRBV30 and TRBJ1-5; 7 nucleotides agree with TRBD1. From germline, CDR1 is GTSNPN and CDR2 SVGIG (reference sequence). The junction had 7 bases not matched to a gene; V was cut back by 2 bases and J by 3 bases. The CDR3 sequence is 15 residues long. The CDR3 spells CAWSNLGGLNQPQHF. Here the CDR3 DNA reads TGTGCCTGGAGTAATCTAGGGGGCCTCAATCAGCCCCAGCATTTT.

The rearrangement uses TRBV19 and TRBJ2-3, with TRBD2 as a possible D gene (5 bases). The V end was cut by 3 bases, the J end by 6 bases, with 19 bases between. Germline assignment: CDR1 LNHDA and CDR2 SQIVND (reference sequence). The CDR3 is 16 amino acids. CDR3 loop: CASSIPGGRSGDTQYF. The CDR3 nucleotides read TGTGCCAGTAGTATCCCGGGCGGCAGGTCGGGGGATACGCAGTATTTT.

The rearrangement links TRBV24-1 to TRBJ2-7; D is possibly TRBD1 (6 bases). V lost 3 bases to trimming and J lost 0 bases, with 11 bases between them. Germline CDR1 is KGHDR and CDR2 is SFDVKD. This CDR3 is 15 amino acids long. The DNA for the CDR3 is TGTGCCACCAGTGATGGACAGACCTCCTCCTACGAGCAGTACTTC. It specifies CATSDGQTSSYEQYF.

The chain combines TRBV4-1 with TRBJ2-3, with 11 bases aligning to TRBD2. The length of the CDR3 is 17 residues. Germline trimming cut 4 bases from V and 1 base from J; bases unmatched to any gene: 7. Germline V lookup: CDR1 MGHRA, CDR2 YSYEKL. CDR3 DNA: TGCGCCAGCAGCCCCACCGGGACTAGCGGAGGCACAGATACGCAGTATTTT. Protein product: CASSPTGTSGGTDTQYF.

In nucleotides, the CDR3 is TGTGCCACCAGCACGCCCCGGGGGGAGCTGTTTTTT. Residues: CATSTPRGELFF. J is TRBJ2-2 and V is TRBV15; D gene uncertain. CDR3 length equals 12 residues. With 4 bases removed from V and 8 bases from J, the gap between germline ends came to 8 bases. Germline lookup yields CDR1 LNHNV and CDR2 YYDKDF (reference sequence). The variable domain in full, with the rest retrieved from reference TRBV15 and TRBJ2-2, is DAMVIQNPRYQVTQFGKPVTLSCSQTLNHNVMYWYQQKSSQAPKLLFHYYDKDFNNEADTPDNFQSRRPNTSFCFLDIRSPGLGDTAMYLCATSTPRGELFFGEGSRLTVL.

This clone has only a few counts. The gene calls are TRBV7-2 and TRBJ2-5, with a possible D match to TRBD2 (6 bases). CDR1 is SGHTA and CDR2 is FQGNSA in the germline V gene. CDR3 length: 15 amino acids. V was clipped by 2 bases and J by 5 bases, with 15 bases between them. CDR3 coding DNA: TGTGCCAGCAGCTTAAACGCGGGACCCAGGGAGACCCAGTACTTC. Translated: CASSLNAGPRETQYF.

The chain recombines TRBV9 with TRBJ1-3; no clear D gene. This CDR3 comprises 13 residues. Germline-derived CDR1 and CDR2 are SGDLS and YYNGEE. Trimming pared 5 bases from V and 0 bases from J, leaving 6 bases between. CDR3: CASRRDSGNTIYF. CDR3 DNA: TGTGCCAGCAGGAGGGACTCTGGAAACACCATATATTTT.

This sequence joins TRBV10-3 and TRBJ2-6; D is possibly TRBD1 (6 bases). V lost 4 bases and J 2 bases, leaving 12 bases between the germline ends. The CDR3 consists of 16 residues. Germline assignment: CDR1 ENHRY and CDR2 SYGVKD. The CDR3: CAISAGATTGANVLTF. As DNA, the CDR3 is TGTGCCATCAGTGCAGGGGCGACAACTGGGGCCAACGTCCTGACTTTC.

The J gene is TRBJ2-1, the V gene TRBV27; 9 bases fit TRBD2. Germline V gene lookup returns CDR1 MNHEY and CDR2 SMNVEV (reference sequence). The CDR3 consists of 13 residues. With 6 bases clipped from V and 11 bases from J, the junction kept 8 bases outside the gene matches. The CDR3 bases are TGTGCCAGCAGGATCGCGGGGGGGTGGCAGCAGTTCTTC. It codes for CASRIAGGWQQFF.

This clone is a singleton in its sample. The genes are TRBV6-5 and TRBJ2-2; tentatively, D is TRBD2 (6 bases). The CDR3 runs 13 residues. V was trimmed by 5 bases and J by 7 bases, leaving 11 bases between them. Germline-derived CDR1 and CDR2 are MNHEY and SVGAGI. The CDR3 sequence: CASSKRLVGELFF. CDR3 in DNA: TGTGCCAGCAGTAAACGACTAGTCGGGGAGCTGTTTTTT.

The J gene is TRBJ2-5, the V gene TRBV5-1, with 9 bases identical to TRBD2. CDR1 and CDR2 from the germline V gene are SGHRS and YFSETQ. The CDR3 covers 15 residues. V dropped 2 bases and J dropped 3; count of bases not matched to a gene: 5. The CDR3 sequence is CASSLGPSGEETQYF. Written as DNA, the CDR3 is TGCGCCAGCAGCTTAGGGCCTAGCGGGGAAGAGACCCAGTACTTC.

Written as DNA, the CDR3 is TGTGCCAGTAGTACAGCTAGCGGAAGCCGTTGGAAGACCCAGTACTTC. This codes for CASSTASGSRWKTQYF. The V and J genes are TRBV19 and TRBJ2-5, with 7 nucleotides matching TRBD2. V gave up 4 bases and J gave up 6 bases; unmatched junction bases: 14. Germline V gives CDR1 LNHDA, CDR2 SQIVND (reference sequence). This CDR3 has 16 residues.

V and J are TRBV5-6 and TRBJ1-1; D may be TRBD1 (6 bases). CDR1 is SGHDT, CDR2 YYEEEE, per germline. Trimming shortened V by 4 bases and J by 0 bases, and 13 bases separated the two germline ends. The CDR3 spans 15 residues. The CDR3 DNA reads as TGTGCCAGCAGCGGCACAGGGCTAATGAACACTGAAGCTTTCTTT. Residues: CASSGTGLMNTEAFF.

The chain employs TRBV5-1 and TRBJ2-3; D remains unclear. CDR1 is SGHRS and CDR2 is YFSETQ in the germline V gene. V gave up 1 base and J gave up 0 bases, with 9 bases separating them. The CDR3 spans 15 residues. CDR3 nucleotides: TGCGCCAGCAGCTTGTCCTACCCTAGCACAGATACGCAGTATTTT. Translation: CASSLSYPSTDTQYF. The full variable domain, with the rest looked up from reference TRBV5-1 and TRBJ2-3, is KAGVTQTPRYLIKTRGQQVTLSCSPISGHRSVSWYQQTPGQGLQFLFEYFSETQRNKGNFPGRFSGRQFSNSRSEMNVSTLELGDSALYLCASSLSYPSTDTQYFGPGTRLTVL.

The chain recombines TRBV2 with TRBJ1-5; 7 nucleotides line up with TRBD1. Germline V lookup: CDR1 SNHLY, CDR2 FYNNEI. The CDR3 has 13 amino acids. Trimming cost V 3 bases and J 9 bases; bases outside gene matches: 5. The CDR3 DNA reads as TGTGCCAGCAGTGATGAGGGGGCCGGGCCCCAGCATTTT. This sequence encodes CASSDEGAGPQHF.

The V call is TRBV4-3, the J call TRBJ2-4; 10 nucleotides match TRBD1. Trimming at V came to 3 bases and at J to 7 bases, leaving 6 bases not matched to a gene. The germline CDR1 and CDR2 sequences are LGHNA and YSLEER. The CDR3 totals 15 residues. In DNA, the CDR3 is TGCGCCAGCAGCCATCGACAGGGGGCGAGTAACATTCAGTACTTC. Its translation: CASSHRQGASNIQYF.

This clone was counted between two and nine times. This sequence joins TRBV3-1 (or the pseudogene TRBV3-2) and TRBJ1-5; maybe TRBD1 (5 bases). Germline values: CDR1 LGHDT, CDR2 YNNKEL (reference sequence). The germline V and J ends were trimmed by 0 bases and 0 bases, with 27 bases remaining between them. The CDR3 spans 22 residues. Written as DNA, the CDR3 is TGTGCCAGCAGCCAAGAAAGGGTTCGTGGGGGGGAGTCACTCTATAGCAATCAGCCCCAGCATTTT. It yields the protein CASSQERVRGGESLYSNQPQHF.

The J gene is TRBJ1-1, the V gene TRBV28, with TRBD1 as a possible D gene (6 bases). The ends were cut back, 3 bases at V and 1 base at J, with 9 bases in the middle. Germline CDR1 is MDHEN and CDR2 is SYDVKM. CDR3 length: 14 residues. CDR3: CASSLTGKNTEAFF. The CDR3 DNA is TGTGCCAGCAGTTTGACAGGCAAGAACACTGAAGCTTTCTTT.

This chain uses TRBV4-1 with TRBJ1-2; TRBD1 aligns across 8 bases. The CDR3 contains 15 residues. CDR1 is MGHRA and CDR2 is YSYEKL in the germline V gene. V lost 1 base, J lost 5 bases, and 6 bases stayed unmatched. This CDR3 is CASSQADRGRYGYTF. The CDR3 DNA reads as TGCGCCAGCAGCCAAGCCGACAGGGGTCGGTATGGCTACACCTTC.

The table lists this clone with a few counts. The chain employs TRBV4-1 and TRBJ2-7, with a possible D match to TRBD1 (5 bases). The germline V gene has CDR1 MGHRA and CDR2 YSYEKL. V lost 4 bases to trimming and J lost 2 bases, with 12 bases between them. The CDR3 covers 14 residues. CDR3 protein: CASSPTAAPYEQYF. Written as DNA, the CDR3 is TGCGCCAGCAGCCCGACAGCCGCCCCCTACGAGCAGTACTTC.

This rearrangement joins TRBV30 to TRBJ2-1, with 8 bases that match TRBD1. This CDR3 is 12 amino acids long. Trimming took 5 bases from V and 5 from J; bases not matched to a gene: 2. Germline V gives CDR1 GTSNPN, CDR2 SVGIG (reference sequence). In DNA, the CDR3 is TGTGCCTGGGGGGGACAGGACAATGAGCAGTTCTTC. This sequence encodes CAWGGQDNEQFF.

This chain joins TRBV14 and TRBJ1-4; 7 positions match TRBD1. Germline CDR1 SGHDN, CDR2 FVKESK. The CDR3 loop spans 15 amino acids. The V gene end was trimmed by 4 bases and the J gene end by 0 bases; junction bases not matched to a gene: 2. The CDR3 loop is CASSPGTATNEKLFF. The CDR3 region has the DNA TGTGCCAGCAGCCCAGGGACAGCAACTAATGAAAAACTGTTTTTT.

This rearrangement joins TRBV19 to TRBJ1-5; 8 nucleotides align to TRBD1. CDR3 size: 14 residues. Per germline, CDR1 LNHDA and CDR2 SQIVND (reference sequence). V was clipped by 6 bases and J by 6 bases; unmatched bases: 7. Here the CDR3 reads CASRRQGQGQPQHF. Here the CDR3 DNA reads TGTGCCAGTAGGCGACAGGGGCAGGGTCAGCCCCAGCATTTT.

CDR3 sequence: CASSLAAGVNEKLFF. The CDR3 DNA follows: TGTGCCAGCAGTTTAGCGGCAGGGGTTAATGAAAAACTGTTTTTT. The chain employs TRBV28 and TRBJ1-4, with D possibly matching TRBD1 (6 bases). Per germline, CDR1 MDHEN and CDR2 SYDVKM. The CDR3 runs to 15 residues. The V and J ends lost 2 bases and 4 bases respectively, with 11 bases between them.

The CDR3 spells CASSGQGWTEAFF. The CDR3 DNA reads as TGTGCCAGCAGTGGACAGGGTTGGACTGAAGCTTTCTTT. The chain links TRBV2 to TRBJ1-1, with TRBD1 matching over 7 bases. Germline V gives CDR1 SNHLY, CDR2 FYNNEI. The CDR3 length is 13 residues. V shed 4 bases and J 5 bases; nucleotides not matched to a gene: 4.

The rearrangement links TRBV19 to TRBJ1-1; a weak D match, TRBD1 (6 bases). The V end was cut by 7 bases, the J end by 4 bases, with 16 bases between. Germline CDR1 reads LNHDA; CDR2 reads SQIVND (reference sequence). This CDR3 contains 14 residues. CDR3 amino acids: CASTTQGRGTEAFF. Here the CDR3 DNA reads TGTGCCAGTACCACCCAGGGGAGGGGCACTGAAGCTTTCTTT.

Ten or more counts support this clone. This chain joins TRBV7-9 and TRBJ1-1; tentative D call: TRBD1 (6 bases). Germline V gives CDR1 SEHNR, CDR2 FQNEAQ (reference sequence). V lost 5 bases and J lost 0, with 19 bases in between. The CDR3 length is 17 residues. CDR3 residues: CASSPPTRTAVNTEAFF. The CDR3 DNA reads TGTGCCAGCAGCCCCCCCACGCGGACAGCCGTGAACACTGAAGCTTTCTTT.